This T cell receptor (beta chain) was captured in a study of blood T cell repertoires in COVID-19. Profiling relied on immunoSEQ multiplex PCR, and the TCRdb table lists in-frame clones only, not all of them. The sample consists of tens of thousands of clones, 86% of them appearing once. Germline CDR1 SGHNT, CDR2 YYREEE (reference sequence). This CDR3 contains 14 residues. V lost 4 bases and J lost 3; bases outside the gene matches: 6. The rearrangement joins TRBV5-4 to TRBJ1-2, with 7 bases matching TRBD1. Sequencing was carried out using peripheral blood. The TCR originated in a human donor in a cohort sampled during active COVID-19. The CDR3 protein is CASSKGQRDYGYTF. The CDR3 DNA follows: TGTGCCAGCAGCAAGGGACAGCGCGACTATGGCTACACCTTC.